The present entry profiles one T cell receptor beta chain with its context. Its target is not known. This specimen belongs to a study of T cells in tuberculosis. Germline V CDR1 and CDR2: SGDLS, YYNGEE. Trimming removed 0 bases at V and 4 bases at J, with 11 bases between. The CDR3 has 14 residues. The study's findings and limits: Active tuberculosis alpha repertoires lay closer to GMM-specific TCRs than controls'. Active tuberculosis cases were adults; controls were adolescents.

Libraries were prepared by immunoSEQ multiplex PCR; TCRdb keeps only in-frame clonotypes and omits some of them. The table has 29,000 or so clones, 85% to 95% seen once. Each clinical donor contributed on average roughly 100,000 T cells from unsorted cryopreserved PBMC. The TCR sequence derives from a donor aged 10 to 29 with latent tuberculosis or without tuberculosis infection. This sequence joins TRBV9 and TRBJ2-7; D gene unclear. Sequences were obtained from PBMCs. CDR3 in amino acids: CASSVEDFTYEQYF. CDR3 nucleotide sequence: TGTGCCAGCAGCGTAGAAGACTTCACATACGAGCAGTACTTC.